This T cell receptor beta chain was captured by sequencing in a study of PD-1 blockade in classical Hodgkin lymphoma. Each patient experienced a relapse that followed autologous stem cell transplantation, and brentuximab vedotin exposure varied. Between the trimmed V and J ends, which lost 8 bases and 6 bases, there was a span of 20 bases. The CDR3 runs to 15 residues. Germline CDR1 reads SGHVS; CDR2 reads FQNEAQ. Assay used: immunoSEQ multiplex PCR; TCRdb lists only in-frame clones, some missing. This table holds roughly 61,000 clones, more than 80% found once. The receptor comes from a human donor with classical Hodgkin lymphoma. Source: peripheral blood mononuclear cells (PBMCs), taken at baseline. The chain uses TRBV7-8 and TRBJ2-1; D remains ambiguous. The CDR3 bases are TGTGCCAGCCGACCCCAACGTAATCGGCTCAATGAGCAGTTCTTC. Protein sequence: CASRPQRNRLNEQFF.